This T cell receptor beta chain was sequenced in a study of blood T cell repertoires in COVID-19. Study background: Collection of acute and convalescent COVID-19 samples took place in the United States, Italy and Spain. PBMCs, B-cell-depleted T cells, or T cells provided the cDNA or gDNA that made up the material.

J lost 4 bases, V lost 6 bases, and 10 bases had no gene match. This CDR3 comprises 18 residues. The germline V gene encodes CDR1 WNHNN and CDR2 SYGVQD (reference sequence). Per the authors' pipeline: Amplification of reference gene primers was used by the study to estimate nucleated cell counts. Method: immunoSEQ multiplex PCR; TCRdb's copy keeps in-frame clones and lacks some. V and J calls and clone size come straight from that table; D and trimming were deduced from the DNA. This table has roughly 230,000 clones, roughly 80% appearing once. The clonotype comes from a woman older than 75 with acute or convalescent COVID-19. Sequencing was carried out using peripheral blood. The rearrangement links TRBV10-1 to TRBJ2-2, with 14 bases lining up with TRBD2. This CDR3 reads CASRGIRLAGGPTGELFF. The CDR3, as DNA: TGCGCCAGCAGAGGCATACGACTAGCGGGGGGGCCCACCGGGGAGCTGTTTTTT.